The 3 T cell receptor beta chains below all came from one sample that was sequenced in a study of radiotherapy plus CTLA-4 blockade in lung cancer. Only in-frame clones appear in the TCRdb table, and some are missing; sequencing was by immunoSEQ multiplex PCR. The sample carries 70,000 to 90,000 clones, more than 75% recorded once. This sample comprised peripheral blood, obtained from a patient treated with radiotherapy plus ipilimumab. The receptors here all came from a human donor with non-small cell lung cancer who had a complete response to radiotherapy plus ipilimumab.

This chain links TRBV9 with TRBJ2-2; D gene unclear. V was cut by 3 bases and J by 6 bases, with 9 bases left in between. The germline CDR1 and CDR2 sequences are SGDLS and YYNGEE. This CDR3 comprises 13 residues. This CDR3 reads CASSAVVPGELFF. DNA of the CDR3: TGTGCCAGCAGCGCAGTAGTGCCCGGGGAGCTGTTTTTT.

The rearrangement links TRBV9 to TRBJ2-3, with TRBD2 identical over 8 bases. Unmatched junction bases numbered 10, after V lost 3 bases and J lost 4 bases. The CDR3 length is 16 residues. Germline CDR1 is SGDLS and CDR2 is YYNGEE. The CDR3 here is CASSAAGTRLPDTQYF. The CDR3 region has the DNA TGTGCCAGCAGCGCCGCAGGGACTAGGCTCCCAGATACGCAGTATTTT.

This chain connects TRBV2 to TRBJ1-5, with 10 bases matching TRBD1. The ends lost 5 bases at V and 7 bases at J; junction bases unmatched: 11. Germline V CDR1 and CDR2: SNHLY, FYNNEI. This CDR3 has 16 amino acids. In nucleotides, the CDR3 is TGTGCCAGCAGTCCCTCCCGACAGGGGGCAAAGCAGCCCCAGCATTTT. Residues: CASSPSRQGAKQPQHF.